This is a list of T cell receptor beta chains from one sample in a study of technical replicates of blood from several donors. Sequencing used immunoSEQ multiplex PCR; TCRdb keeps in-frame clones, though not all of them. Here the sample spans approximately 81,000 clones, roughly 77% being singletons. Sequencing input: PBMCs. These receptors all stem from a human donor in good health. Some clones in this sample may be carry-over from other donors' samples. Each CDR3 is given with its conserved first and last residue. D genes are given only for firm matches.

TRBV10-1,NA,TRBJ2-1,CASSRRIAGTEQFF,TGCGCCAGCAGCAGGAGGATTGCCGGCACTGAGCAGTTCTTC
TRBV5-4,TRBD2,TRBJ2-5,CASSLPSGGAETQYF,TGTGCCAGCAGCTTGCCCAGCGGGGGGGCGGAGACCCAGTACTTC
TRBV6-5,TRBD1,TRBJ2-7,CASRPGTGATYEQYF,TGTGCCAGCAGACCCGGGACAGGGGCCACCTACGAGCAGTACTTC
TRBV6-1,TRBD2,TRBJ2-1,CASKVRGGHEQFF,TGTGCCAGCAAGGTGCGGGGGGGACATGAGCAGTTCTTC
TRBV29-1,NA,TRBJ1-5,CSVDGGGLGQPQHF,TGCAGCGTTGACGGTGGGGGACTCGGGCAGCCCCAGCATTTT
TRBV6-5,NA,TRBJ2-1,CASRASGTGHNEQFF,TGTGCCAGCCGAGCCAGCGGGACAGGACACAATGAGCAGTTCTTC
TRBV4-1,NA,TRBJ1-6,CASSRTGDSSSYNSPLHF,TGCGCCAGCAGCCGAACGGGGGACTCTAGCTCCTATAATTCACCCCTCCACTTT
TRBV2,TRBD1,TRBJ1-2,CASSERGQVYGYTF,TGTGCCAGCAGTGAAAGGGGGCAGGTCTATGGCTACACCTTC
TRBV29-1,TRBD2,TRBJ2-7,CSVSSGSSYEQYF,TGCAGCGTTAGCAGCGGGAGCTCCTACGAGCAGTACTTC
TRBV5-1,NA,TRBJ2-3,CASSYAPTRASTDTQYF,TGCGCCAGCAGCTACGCCCCGACTCGTGCTAGCACAGATACGCAGTATTTT
TRBV30,NA,TRBJ2-7,CACADYEQYF,TGTGCCTGCGCGGACTACGAGCAGTACTTC
TRBV5-8,TRBD1,TRBJ1-5,CASSLRQGQPQHF,TGTGCCAGCAGTCTAAGACAGGGTCAGCCCCAGCATTTT
TRBV7-8,TRBD2,TRBJ2-3,CASSSGTSGGRSTDTQYF,TGTGCCAGCAGCTCCGGGACTAGCGGGGGGCGAAGCACAGATACGCAGTATTTT
TRBV6-5,NA,TRBJ1-2,CASSDRFYGYTF,TGTGCCAGCAGCGACAGGTTCTATGGCTACACCTTC
TRBV27,TRBD1,TRBJ2-7,CASSKQGITYEQYF,TGTGCCAGCAGTAAACAGGGGATTACCTACGAGCAGTACTTC
TRBV19,NA,TRBJ1-3,CASSMAGPSGNTIYF,TGTGCCAGTAGTATGGCGGGCCCCTCTGGAAACACCATATATTTT
TRBV7-2,NA,TRBJ1-5,CASSLWAGAGQPQHF,TGTGCCAGCAGCTTGTGGGCAGGGGCAGGTCAGCCCCAGCATTTT